The sequence of this TCR beta chain was determined in a study of T cell responses to AZD1222 COVID-19 vaccine. Study information: Investigators merged groups given second doses at roughly 4 or roughly 12 weeks.

The CDR3 is 15 residues long. Trimming removed 1 base at V and 2 bases at J, with 11 bases between. Remarks on this clone: The antigen is unknown.

Data came from immunoSEQ multiplex PCR; TCRdb stores just in-frame clones and leaves some out. The table includes roughly 100,000 clones, around 90% detected once. Study-level results: It should be noted that donors were predominantly white British and more often female, and clonal diversity was possibly underestimated.

The TCR sequence derives from an adult in good health. J is TRBJ1-2 and V is TRBV23-1; TRBD1 is a possible D gene (5 bases). TRBV23-1 is flagged as an ORF with uncertain function. The source material was peripheral blood, sampled on day 0 of AZD1222 vaccination. CDR3 amino acids: CASSQFQGSNYGYTF. In DNA form, the CDR3 reads TGCGCCAGCAGTCAATTCCAGGGAAGCAACTATGGCTACACCTTC.